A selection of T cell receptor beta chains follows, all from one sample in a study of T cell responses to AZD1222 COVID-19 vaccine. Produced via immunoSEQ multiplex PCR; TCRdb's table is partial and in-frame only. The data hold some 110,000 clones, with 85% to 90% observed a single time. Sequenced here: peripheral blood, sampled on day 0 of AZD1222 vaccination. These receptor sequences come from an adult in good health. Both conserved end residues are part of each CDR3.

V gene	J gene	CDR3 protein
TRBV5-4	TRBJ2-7	CASSRSGGEQYF
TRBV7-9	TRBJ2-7	CASEGTGGLAGSYEQYF
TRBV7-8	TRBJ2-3	CASSLAAAGGTQYF
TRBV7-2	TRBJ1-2	CASGRQAGKYGYTF
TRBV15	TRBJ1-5	CATSRDPGLGQPRHF
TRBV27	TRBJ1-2	CASSPIPGVYGYTF
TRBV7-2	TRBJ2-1	CASSQRRDSGISYNEQFF
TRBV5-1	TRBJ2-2	CASSGRTSGPTGELFF
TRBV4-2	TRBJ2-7	CASSQELAETYEQYF
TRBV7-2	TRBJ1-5	CASSLETGGLRKPQHF
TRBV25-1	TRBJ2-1	CASVLADYNEQFF
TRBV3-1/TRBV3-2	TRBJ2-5	CASSQDSGRAQYF
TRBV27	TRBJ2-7	CASSLGTDYEQYF
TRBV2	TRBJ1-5	CASSEAIGVLSNQPQHF
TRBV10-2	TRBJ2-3	CASSPWTDTQYF
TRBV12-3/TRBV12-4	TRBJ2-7	CASSASYEQYF
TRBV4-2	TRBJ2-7	CASSLPGLVGEQYF
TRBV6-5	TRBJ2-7	CASSYSQGYEQYF
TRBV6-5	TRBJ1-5	CASSGGTGGWEPQHF
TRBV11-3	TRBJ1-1	CASSSRDRQDTEAFF
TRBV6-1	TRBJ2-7	CASSEYSSSYEQYF
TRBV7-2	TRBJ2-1	CASSLASGTSQNEQFF
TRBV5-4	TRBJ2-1	CASSPRDRGYNEQFF
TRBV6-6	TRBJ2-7	CASTQGSTTYEQYF
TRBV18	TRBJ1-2	CASSTTGRGYGYTF
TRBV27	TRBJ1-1	CASSLSLFLGGRGEAFF
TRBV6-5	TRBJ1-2	CASRYRGTPFGYTF
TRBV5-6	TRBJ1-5	CASSLRGGWDQPQHF
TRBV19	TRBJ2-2	CASSILGTGVAGELFF
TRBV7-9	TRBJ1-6	CASSLEGGNSPLHF
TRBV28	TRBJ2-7	CASSGTENSYEQYF
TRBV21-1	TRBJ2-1	CASSKGGPSSSYNEQFF
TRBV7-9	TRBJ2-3	CASSFGTGPTDTQYF
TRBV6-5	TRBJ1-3	CASIGDPSGNTIYF
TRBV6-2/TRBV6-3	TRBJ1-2	CASSYRPGRGFFDYGYTF
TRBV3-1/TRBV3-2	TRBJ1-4	CASSQGTGGKLFF
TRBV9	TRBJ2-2	CASSASGTMWGELFF
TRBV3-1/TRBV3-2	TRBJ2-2	CASSARDWTYTGELFF
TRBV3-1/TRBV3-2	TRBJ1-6	CASSHRSGENSPLHF
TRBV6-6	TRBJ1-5	CASISRGFDQPQHF
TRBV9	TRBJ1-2	CASSVGGRGGYTF
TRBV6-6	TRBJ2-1	CASSPSYNEQFF
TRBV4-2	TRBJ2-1	CASSPTSGGANEQFF
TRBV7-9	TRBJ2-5	CASSLTGTATYQETQYF
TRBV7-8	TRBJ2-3	CASSFTSGGASDTQYF
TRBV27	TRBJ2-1	CASSLTDSPKYNEQFF